This TCR beta chain stems from a study of T cell changes during pregnancy in multiple sclerosis. Trimming removed 8 bases at V and 8 bases at J, with 18 bases between. CDR1 is MNHNS, CDR2 SASEGT, per germline. The CDR3 spans 13 residues. Using immunoSEQ multiplex PCR, the repertoire was profiled, and TCRdb retains in-frame clones only, with some absent. The sample gives about 35,000 clones, around 93% of which show up once; around 0.4% is in the top ten. The V and J genes are TRBV6-1 and TRBJ1-1, with D maybe TRBD1 (6 bases). Sequenced material: CD4+ T cells from peripheral blood mononuclear cells, taken in the first trimester of pregnancy. The sequence derives from a female donor with multiple sclerosis, enrolled in a pregnancy study. This CDR3 reads CASALQGYDEAFF. The CDR3, as DNA: TGTGCCAGCGCTTTGCAGGGGTATGACGAAGCTTTCTTT.